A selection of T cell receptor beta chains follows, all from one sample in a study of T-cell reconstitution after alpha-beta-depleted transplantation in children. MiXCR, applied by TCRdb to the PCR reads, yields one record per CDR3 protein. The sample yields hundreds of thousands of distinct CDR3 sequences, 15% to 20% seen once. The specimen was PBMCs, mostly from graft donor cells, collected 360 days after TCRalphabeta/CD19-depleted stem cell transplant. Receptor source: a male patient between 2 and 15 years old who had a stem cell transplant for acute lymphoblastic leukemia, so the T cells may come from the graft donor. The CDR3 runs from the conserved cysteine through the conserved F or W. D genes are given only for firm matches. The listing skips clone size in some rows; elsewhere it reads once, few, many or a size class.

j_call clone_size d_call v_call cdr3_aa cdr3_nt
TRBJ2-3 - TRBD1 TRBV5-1 CASSSNRGADTQYF TGCGCCAGCAGCTCGAACAGGGGGGCAGATACGCAGTATTTT
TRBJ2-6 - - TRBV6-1 CASSPSISGANVLTF TGTGCCAGCAGTCCCTCCATTTCTGGGGCCAACGTCCTGACTTTC
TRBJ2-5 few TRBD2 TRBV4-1 CASSQDWYRTSGRIQETQYF TGCGCCAGCAGCCAAGATTGGTATCGGACTAGCGGGAGAATCCAAGAGACCCAGTACTTC
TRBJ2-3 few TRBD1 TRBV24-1 CATSEARDRGLRSTDTQYF TGTGCCACCAGTGAGGCCCGGGACAGGGGTTTGAGGAGCACAGATACGCAGTATTTT
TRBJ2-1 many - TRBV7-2 CASSLGMADQSEQFF TGTGCCAGCAGCTTAGGAATGGCAGATCAAAGTGAGCAGTTCTTC
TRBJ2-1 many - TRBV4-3 CASSPRLIPYNEQFF TGCGCCAGCAGCCCCCGGCTGATACCCTACAATGAGCAGTTCTTC
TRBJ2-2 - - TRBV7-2 CASSLAGLLAATGELFF TGTGCCAGCAGCTTAGCCGGCCTCCTTGCGGCTACCGGGGAGCTGTTTTTT
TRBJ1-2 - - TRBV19 CASSRNRDYGYTF TGTGCCAGTAGTAGAAACCGGGACTATGGCTACACCTTC
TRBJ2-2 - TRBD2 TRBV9 CASSVAASGSPGELFF TGTGCCAGCAGCGTAGCGGCTAGCGGGTCCCCCGGGGAGCTGTTTTTT
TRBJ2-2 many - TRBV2 CASSEDWGAGELFF TGTGCCAGCAGTGAAGATTGGGGGGCCGGGGAGCTGTTTTTT
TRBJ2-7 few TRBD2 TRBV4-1 CASSPAGDDEQYF TGCGCCAGCAGCCCAGCGGGAGATGACGAGCAGTACTTC
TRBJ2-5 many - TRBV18 CASSQGVRQETQYF TGTGCCAGCTCACAAGGCGTCCGCCAAGAGACCCAGTACTTC
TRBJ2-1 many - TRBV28 CASSLMGYNEQFF TGTGCCAGCAGTTTAATGGGATACAATGAGCAGTTCTTC
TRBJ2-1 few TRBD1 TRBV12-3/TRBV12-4 CASSSSGQGDNEQFF TGTGCCAGCAGTTCCTCGGGACAGGGGGACAATGAGCAGTTCTTC
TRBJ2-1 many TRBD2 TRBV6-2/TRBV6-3 CASSRSGTVKEQFF TGTGCCAGCAGTCGTAGCGGGACCGTGAAGGAGCAGTTCTTC
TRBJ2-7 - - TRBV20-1 CSVSASSYEQYF TGCAGTGTTAGCGCTTCCTCCTACGAGCAGTACTTC
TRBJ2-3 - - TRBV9 CASSSDGAADTQYF TGTGCCAGCAGCTCCGACGGGGCGGCAGATACGCAGTATTTT
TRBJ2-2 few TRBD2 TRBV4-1 CASSQDQSGRLGELFF TGCGCCAGCAGCCAAGACCAGAGCGGGAGGCTCGGGGAGCTGTTTTTT
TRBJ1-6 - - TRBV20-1 CSARGVGAALHF TGCAGTGCTAGAGGGGTAGGGGCAGCCCTCCACTTT
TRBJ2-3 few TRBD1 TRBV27 CASTPGTGVIWRSSGTSQYF TGTGCCAGCACCCCGGGGACAGGGGTAATCTGGCGGAGCTCGGGCACTTCGCAGTATTTT
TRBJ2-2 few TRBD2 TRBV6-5 CASSYARGSRPGELFF TGTGCCAGCAGTTACGCCCGCGGGAGCCGTCCCGGGGAGCTGTTTTTT
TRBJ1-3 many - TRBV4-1 CASSLEGHTIYF TGCGCCAGCAGCCTGGAGGGGCACACCATATATTTT
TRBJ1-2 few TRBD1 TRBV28 CASSLFETGNGYTF TGTGCCAGCAGCCTATTCGAGACAGGGAATGGCTACACCTTC
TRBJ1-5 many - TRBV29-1 CSVADGGLNQPQHF TGCAGCGTTGCCGATGGAGGGCTAAATCAGCCCCAGCATTTT
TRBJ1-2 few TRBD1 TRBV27 CASGYRGLLEGYTF TGTGCCAGCGGTTACAGGGGGCTCCTAGAGGGCTACACCTTC
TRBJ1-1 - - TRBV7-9 CASSLAGGWNTEAFF TGTGCCAGCAGCTTAGCTGGGGGGTGGAACACTGAAGCTTTCTTT
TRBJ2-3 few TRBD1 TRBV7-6 CASSPGTELTDTQYF TGTGCCAGCAGCCCCGGGACAGAGCTTACAGATACGCAGTATTTT
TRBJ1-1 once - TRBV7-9 CASSFRTRNTEAFF TGTGCCAGCAGCTTTAGGACCAGGAACACTGAAGCTTTCTTT
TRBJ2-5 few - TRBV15 CATSLWTEETQYF TGTGCCACCAGCCTTTGGACAGAAGAGACCCAGTACTTC
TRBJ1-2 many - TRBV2 CASKKTEFNYGYTF TGTGCCAGCAAGAAGACGGAATTCAACTATGGCTACACCTTC
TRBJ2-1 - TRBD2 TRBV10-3 CAISETRLAGDNEQFF TGTGCCATCAGTGAGACGCGACTAGCAGGCGACAATGAGCAGTTCTTC
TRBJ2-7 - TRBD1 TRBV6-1 CASSTGVTTYEQYF TGTGCCAGCAGTACAGGGGTCACGACCTACGAGCAGTACTTC
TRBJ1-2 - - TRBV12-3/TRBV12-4 CASSRGYYGYTF TGTGCCAGCAGTAGGGGATACTATGGCTACACCTTC
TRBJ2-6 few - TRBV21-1 CASSKDQQGGDSGANVLTF TGTGCCAGCAGCAAAGATCAGCAGGGAGGGGACTCTGGGGCCAACGTCCTGACTTTC
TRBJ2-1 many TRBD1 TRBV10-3 CAISPQGGRYNEQFF TGTGCCATCAGTCCACAGGGGGGAAGGTACAATGAGCAGTTCTTC
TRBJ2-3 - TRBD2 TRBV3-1 CASSRSGRTDTQYF TGTGCCAGCAGCCGCAGCGGGAGAACAGATACGCAGTATTTT
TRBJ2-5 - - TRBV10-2 CASSASGWLKMYQETQYF TGCGCCAGCAGTGCCAGCGGGTGGCTCAAGATGTACCAAGAGACCCAGTACTTC
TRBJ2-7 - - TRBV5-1 CASSLLTGMAYEQYF TGCGCCAGCAGCTTGCTGACAGGAATGGCGTACGAGCAGTACTTC
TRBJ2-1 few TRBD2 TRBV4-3 CASSQDSPAGGEQFF TGCGCCAGCAGCCAAGATTCGCCAGCGGGAGGGGAGCAGTTCTTC
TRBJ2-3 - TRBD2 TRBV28 CASSLWPVEPGLAGVDTQYF TGTGCCAGCAGTTTATGGCCGGTTGAACCGGGACTAGCGGGAGTAGATACGCAGTATTTT
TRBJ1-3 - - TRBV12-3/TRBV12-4 CASSLPASGNTIYF TGTGCCAGCAGTTTACCCGCATCCGGAAACACCATATATTTT
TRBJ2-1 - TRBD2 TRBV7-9 CASTFDWTSGSLNEQFF TGTGCCAGCACCTTCGATTGGACTAGCGGGAGTCTCAATGAGCAGTTCTTC
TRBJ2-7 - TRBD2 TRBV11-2 CASSLGRTSPRSYEQYF TGTGCCAGCAGCTTAGGTCGGACTAGCCCTCGCTCCTACGAGCAGTACTTC
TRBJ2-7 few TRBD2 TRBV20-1 CSAQREAPSYEQYF TGCAGTGCCCAGCGGGAGGCCCCCTCCTACGAGCAGTACTTC
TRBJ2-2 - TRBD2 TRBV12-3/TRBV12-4 CASRDSGRSSNTGELFF TGTGCCAGCAGGGATAGCGGGAGATCCTCGAACACCGGGGAGCTGTTTTTT
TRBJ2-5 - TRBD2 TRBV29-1 CSVELAGGGETQYF TGCAGCGTCGAACTAGCGGGAGGAGGAGAGACCCAGTACTTC
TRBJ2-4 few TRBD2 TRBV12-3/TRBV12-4 CASSFRPSGERYF TGTGCCAGCAGTTTTAGGCCTAGCGGGGAAAGGTACTTC
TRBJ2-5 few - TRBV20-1 CSARRGETQYF TGCAGTGCTAGAAGGGGGGAGACCCAGTACTTC
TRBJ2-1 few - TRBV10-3 CAISDGGGGINEQFF TGTGCCATCAGTGATGGGGGAGGAGGAATAAATGAGCAGTTCTTC
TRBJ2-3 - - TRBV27 CASSFKLSIGTDTQYF TGTGCCAGCAGTTTCAAACTGAGTATAGGCACAGATACGCAGTATTTT
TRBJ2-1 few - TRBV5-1 CASSLGTIYNEQFF TGCGCCAGCAGCTTGGGGACCATATACAATGAGCAGTTCTTC
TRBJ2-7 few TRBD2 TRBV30 CALWAGGGYEQYF TGTGCCCTATGGGCGGGAGGTGGTTACGAGCAGTACTTC
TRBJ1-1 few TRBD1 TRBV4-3 CASSDYRGTEAFF TGCGCCAGCAGCGACTACAGGGGTACTGAAGCTTTCTTT
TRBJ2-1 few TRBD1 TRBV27 CASSLGAGTGGVGFYNEQFF TGTGCCAGCAGTTTAGGGGCCGGGACAGGGGGCGTGGGATTCTACAATGAGCAGTTCTTC
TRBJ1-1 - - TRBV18 CASSPTTGTLGNTEAFF TGTGCCAGCTCACCTACTACGGGTACCCTCGGGAACACTGAAGCTTTCTTT
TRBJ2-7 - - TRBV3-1 CASSRSSDAYEQYF TGTGCCAGCAGCCGGTCGTCGGATGCCTACGAGCAGTACTTC
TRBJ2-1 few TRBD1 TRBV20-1 CSARDMGRQGPYNEQFF TGCAGTGCTAGAGATATGGGGAGACAGGGTCCCTACAATGAGCAGTTCTTC